Presented here are 18 T cell receptor beta chains from one specimen sequenced in a study of T cell changes during pregnancy in multiple sclerosis (dated by TCRdb to the late 2010s). The library was produced with the immunoSEQ multiplex PCR assay. TCRdb obtained this table from immuneACCESS and retained in-frame rearrangements with V and J assigned. These tables miss some clones; where compared with another copy, unresolved V genes account for less than half of the shortfall, and the remainder is unexplained. The sample data list around 100,000 clones, and almost 95% of these were observed just once. The ten top clones hold roughly 0.88% of the sample. Sequencing was performed on peripheral blood, taken after pregnancy. These receptors were taken from a female donor with multiple sclerosis, enrolled in a pregnancy study.

The chain employs TRBV6-1 and TRBJ1-1; 10 nucleotides agree with TRBD1. J lost 3 bases, V lost 8 bases, and 9 bases had no gene match. CDR3 length: 15 amino acids. The germline CDR1 and CDR2 sequences are MNHNS and SASEGT. This chain's CDR3 is CASVDRGLPYTEAFF. In DNA, the CDR3 is TGTGCCAGCGTTGACAGGGGGCTCCCATACACTGAAGCTTTCTTT.

The chain couples TRBV6-5 to TRBJ1-1; TRBD1 is a possible D gene (5 bases). Germline CDR1 is MNHEY and CDR2 is SVGAGI. CDR3 length: 15 residues. With 2 bases removed from V and 1 base from J, the gap between germline ends came to 11 bases. In nucleotides, the CDR3 is TGTGCCAGCAGTTACCCATCTCAGGGGAACACTGAAGCTTTCTTT. This sequence encodes CASSYPSQGNTEAFF.

The chain links TRBV20-1 to TRBJ1-2; tentative D call: TRBD1 (5 bases). Germline lookup yields CDR1 DFQATT and CDR2 SNEGSKA (reference sequence). CDR3 length: 11 residues. CDR3 sequence reads: CRGVGTNGYTF. Written as DNA, the CDR3 is TGCCGCGGGGTAGGGACGAATGGCTACACCTTC.

The CDR3 loop reads CASSKGAGLRRDRQGAGTEAFF. The CDR3 bases are TGTGCCAGCAGCAAAGGGGCAGGATTACGTCGGGACAGGCAAGGGGCTGGCACTGAAGCTTTCTTT. This chain connects TRBV21-1 to TRBJ1-1; the D call of TRBD1 is as the table states it, not checked on the DNA. TRBV21-1 is described as a pseudogene. The CDR3 is 22 amino acids.

This sequence joins TRBV11-2 and TRBJ2-5; 9 nucleotides line up with TRBD1. The germline CDR1 and CDR2 sequences are SGHAT and FQNNGV. CDR3 length: 17 amino acids. Trimming removed 5 bases from V and 10 bases from J; junction bases left unmatched: 20. The CDR3 coding sequence is TGTGCCAGCAGCCGAAAAATCTCGGGACAGGGAGATGTGATCCAGTACTTC. It encodes CASSRKISGQGDVIQYF. Based on the CDR3 plus reference TRBV11-2 and TRBJ2-5, the full variable domain is EAGVAQSPRYKIIEKRQSVAFWCNPISGHATLYWYQQILGQGPKLLIQFQNNGVVDDSQLPKDRFSAERLKGVDSTLKIQPAKLEDSAVYLCASSRKISGQGDVIQYFGPGTRLLVL.

The V call is TRBV28, the J call TRBJ1-1; no reliable D call. CDR3 length equals 13 residues. Trimming pared 4 bases from V and 1 base from J, leaving 7 bases between. Per the germline V gene, CDR1 is MDHEN and CDR2 is SYDVKM. CDR3 sequence (DNA): TGTGCCAGCAGTTATACTCCGAACACTGAAGCTTTCTTT. Amino acid sequence: CASSYTPNTEAFF.

The chain links TRBV27 to TRBJ2-7, with D perhaps matching TRBD2 (6 bases). The CDR3 has 17 amino acids. V was cut by 6 bases and J by 0 bases, with 21 bases left in between. Germline CDR1 and CDR2: MNHEY and SMNVEV (reference sequence). In nucleotides, the CDR3 is TGTGCCAGCAGGCGGGACCGCCTCGGCTTTAGCTCCTACGAGCAGTACTTC. Translated, it gives CASRRDRLGFSSYEQYF.

The chain combines TRBV5-1 with TRBJ2-1; D is possibly TRBD1 (6 bases). CDR1 SGHRS and CDR2 YFSETQ come from the germline V gene. The CDR3 has 16 amino acids. With 4 bases removed from V and 3 bases from J, the gap between germline ends came to 17 bases. CDR3 residues: CASSPFGGPLYNEQFF. CDR3 nucleotide sequence: TGCGCCAGCAGCCCCTTTGGGGGCCCCCTCTACAATGAGCAGTTCTTC.

This clone was detected only once. The CDR3 DNA sequence: TGTGCCAGCGCCGACAGAATCAGCTCCTACGAGCAGTACTTC. This encodes CASADRISSYEQYF. The V gene is TRBV6-6, the J gene TRBJ2-5; D perhaps matches TRBD1 (5 bases). The DNA end lines up better with TRBJ2-7; the J call may be wrong. Germline V gene sequence: CDR1 MNHNY, CDR2 SVGAGI (reference sequence). CDR3 size: 14 residues.

The V call is TRBV27, the J call TRBJ1-1, with D possibly matching TRBD1 (5 bases). The CDR3 contains 14 residues. Trimming removed 4 bases from V and 0 bases from J, with 9 bases in between. Germline V gene lookup returns CDR1 MNHEY and CDR2 SMNVEV (reference sequence). Written as DNA, the CDR3 is TGTGCCAGCAGTTCCCAGGGCATGAACACTGAAGCTTTCTTT. Translated, it gives CASSSQGMNTEAFF.

The chain links TRBV18 to TRBJ2-1; D call uncertain. V shed 0 bases and J shed 3 bases, with 6 bases lying between them. The CDR3 is 14 residues long. Germline V gives CDR1 KGHSH, CDR2 LQKENI. Written as DNA, the CDR3 is TGTGCCAGCTCACCACCAACTATCTACAATGAGCAGTTCTTC. It specifies CASSPPTIYNEQFF.

The J gene is TRBJ2-7, the V gene TRBV18; D perhaps matches TRBD2 (7 bases). Trimming cost V 6 bases and J 6 bases, with 33 bases left between them. Germline V lookup: CDR1 KGHSH, CDR2 LQKENI. This CDR3 is built from 19 residues. The CDR3 is CASSGARGLGRGAGLEQYF. CDR3 sequence (DNA): TGTGCCAGCTCGGGGGCACGTGGCTTAGGACGCGGAGCGGGGCTCGAGCAGTACTTC.

The chain employs TRBV7-8 and TRBJ2-5, with D hard to call. The germline V gene has CDR1 SGHVS and CDR2 FQNEAQ. The CDR3 contains 15 residues. V lost 5 bases and J lost 1, with 14 bases in between. CDR3 DNA sequence: TGTGCCAGCAGCACCTCATGGTGGCCCCAAGAGACCCAGTACTTC. Translated: CASSTSWWPQETQYF.

The chain carries TRBV27 and TRBJ2-1; D is unclear. The CDR3 sequence is 12 residues long. Trimming took off 5 bases at V and 10 bases at J, with 12 bases between the two ends. Looked up from germline, CDR1 is MNHEY and CDR2 is SMNVEV (reference sequence). The DNA for the CDR3 is TGTGCCAGCAGTATTGTCGGGTCCGAGCAGTTCTTC. It yields the protein CASSIVGSEQFF.

The chain links TRBV19 to TRBJ1-1; maybe TRBD1 (6 bases). This CDR3 is built from 15 residues. Trimming left V 8 bases short and J 6 bases short, with 22 bases between. The germline gives CDR1 LNHDA, CDR2 SQIVND (reference sequence). CDR3 in amino acids: CASGGGGSAISEAFF. CDR3 sequence (DNA): TGTGCCAGTGGGGGCGGGGGGTCTGCAATCTCTGAAGCTTTCTTT.

The chain recombines TRBV2 with TRBJ2-5, with D hard to call. The germline V and J ends were trimmed by 5 bases and 7 bases, with 8 bases remaining between them. Germline V gene lookup returns CDR1 SNHLY and CDR2 FYNNEI. This CDR3 has 11 residues. The CDR3 here is CASSSVRTQYF. Written as DNA, the CDR3 is TGTGCCAGCAGTAGTGTGAGGACCCAGTACTTC.

The sample holds one count of this clone. This chain uses TRBV10-3 with TRBJ2-3; 10 nucleotides agree with TRBD2. Germline CDR1 ENHRY, CDR2 SYGVKD. Germline trimming cut 8 bases from V and 3 bases from J; bases unmatched to any gene: 14. The CDR3 extends over 17 amino acids. The CDR3 loop reads CAIAGEAGGSQTDTQYF. For the CDR3, the DNA is TGTGCCATCGCGGGTGAAGCGGGGGGGTCACAAACAGATACGCAGTATTTT.

The chain has TRBV2 and TRBJ2-5; D ambiguous. This CDR3 comprises 13 residues. Trimming took off 5 bases at V and 2 bases at J, with 9 bases between the two ends. Germline V CDR1 and CDR2: SNHLY, FYNNEI. CDR3 in DNA: TGTGCCAGCAGTATCCCAAATCAAGAGACCCAGTACTTC. It is translated as CASSIPNQETQYF.